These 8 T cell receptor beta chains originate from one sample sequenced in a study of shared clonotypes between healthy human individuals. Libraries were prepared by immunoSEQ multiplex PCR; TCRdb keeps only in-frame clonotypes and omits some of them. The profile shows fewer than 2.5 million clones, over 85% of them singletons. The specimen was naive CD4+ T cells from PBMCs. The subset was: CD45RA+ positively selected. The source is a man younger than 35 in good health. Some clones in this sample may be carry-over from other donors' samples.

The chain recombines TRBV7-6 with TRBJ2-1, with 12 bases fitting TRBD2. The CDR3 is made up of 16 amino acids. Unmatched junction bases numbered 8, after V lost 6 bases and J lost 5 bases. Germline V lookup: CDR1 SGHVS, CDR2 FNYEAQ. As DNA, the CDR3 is TGTGCCAGCAGGGATCTTGGACTAGCGGGGCACAATGAGCAGTTCTTC. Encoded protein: CASRDLGLAGHNEQFF.

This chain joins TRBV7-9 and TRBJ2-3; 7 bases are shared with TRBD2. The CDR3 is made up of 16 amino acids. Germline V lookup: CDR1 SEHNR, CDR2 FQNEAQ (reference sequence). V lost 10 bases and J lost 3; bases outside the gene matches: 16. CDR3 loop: CAILGPKREETDTQYF. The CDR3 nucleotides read TGTGCCATCTTAGGTCCTAAGCGGGAAGAGACAGATACGCAGTATTTT.

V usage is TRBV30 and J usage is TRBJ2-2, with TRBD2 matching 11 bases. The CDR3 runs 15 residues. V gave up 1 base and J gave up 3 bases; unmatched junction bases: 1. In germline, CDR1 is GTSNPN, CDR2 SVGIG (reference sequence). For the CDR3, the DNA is TGTGCCTGGAGTGCGGGACTAGCGGACACCGGGGAGCTGTTTTTT. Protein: CAWSAGLADTGELFF. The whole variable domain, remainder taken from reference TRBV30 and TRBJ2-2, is SQTIHQWPATLVQPVGSPLSLECTVEGTSNPNLYWYRQAAGRGLQLLFYSVGIGQISSEVPQNLSASRPQDRQFILSSKKLLLSDSGFYLCAWSAGLADTGELFFGEGSRLTVL.

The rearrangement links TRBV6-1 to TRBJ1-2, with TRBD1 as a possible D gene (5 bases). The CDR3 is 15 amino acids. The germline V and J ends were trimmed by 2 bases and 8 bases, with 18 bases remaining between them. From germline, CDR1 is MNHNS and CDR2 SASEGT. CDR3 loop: CASSELWMTVRGYTF. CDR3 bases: TGTGCCAGCAGTGAACTATGGATGACAGTTCGAGGCTACACCTTC.

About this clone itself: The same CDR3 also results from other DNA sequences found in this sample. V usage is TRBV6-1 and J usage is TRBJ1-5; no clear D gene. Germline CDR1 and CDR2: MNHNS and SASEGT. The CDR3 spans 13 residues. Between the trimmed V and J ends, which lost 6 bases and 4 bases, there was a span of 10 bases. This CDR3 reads CASSPAYNQPQHF. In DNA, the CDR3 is TGTGCCAGCAGCCCCGCCTATAATCAGCCCCAGCATTTT.

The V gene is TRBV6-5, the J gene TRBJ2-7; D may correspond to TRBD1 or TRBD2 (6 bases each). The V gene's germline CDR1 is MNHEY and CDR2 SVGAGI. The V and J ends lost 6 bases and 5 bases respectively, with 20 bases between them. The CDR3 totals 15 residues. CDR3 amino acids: CASRRGDIAGHEQYF. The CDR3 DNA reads TGTGCCAGCAGAAGGGGGGATATAGCTGGACACGAGCAGTACTTC.

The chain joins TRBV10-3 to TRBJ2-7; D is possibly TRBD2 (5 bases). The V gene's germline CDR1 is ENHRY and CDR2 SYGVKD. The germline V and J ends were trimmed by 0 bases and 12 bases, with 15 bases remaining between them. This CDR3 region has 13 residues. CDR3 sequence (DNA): TGTGCCATCAGTGAGTCGACGGGTGGCGGAGGGTACTTC. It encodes CAISESTGGGGYF.

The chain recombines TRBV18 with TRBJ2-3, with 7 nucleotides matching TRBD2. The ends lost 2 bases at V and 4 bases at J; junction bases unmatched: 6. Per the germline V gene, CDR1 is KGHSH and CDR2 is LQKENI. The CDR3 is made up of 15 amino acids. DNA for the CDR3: TGTGCCAGCTCACCATCCGGGGGGTTGGCAGATACGCAGTATTTT. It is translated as CASSPSGGLADTQYF.